This T cell receptor beta chain was captured in a study of CD8 T cells in Susac syndrome. An input of about 0.5 to 1 ug of RNA was subjected to reverse transcription using random hexamers. A single record per CDR3 protein comes from TCRdb applying MiXCR to the immunoSEQ multiplex PCR reads. The data show 110,000 or so distinct CDR3 sequences, around 97% seen once. In blood CD8+ and CD4+ T cells, TCR beta underwent sequencing. Healthy donors, matched for age and sex, constituted the control group. Negative isolation yielded CD4+ and CD8+ T cells, and FACS enriched TEMRA cells. About this clonotype itself: Its antigen is as yet unknown.

The study, taken as a whole, reports: The TCR sequencing and HLA analysis in the study involved a relatively small number of individuals, as the study acknowledged.

The V gene's germline CDR1 is SQVTM and CDR2 ANQGSEA. Trimming cost V 4 bases and J 0 bases, with 12 bases left between them. The CDR3 covers 14 residues. The clonotype originates from a human donor in good health. The V and J genes are TRBV29-1 and TRBJ1-1, with D unresolved. The sample taken for sequencing was CD4+ T cells from PBMCs. The CDR3 sequence: CSVVVGSLNTEAFF. The DNA for the CDR3 is TGCAGCGTTGTAGTTGGAAGCTTGAACACTGAAGCTTTCTTT.